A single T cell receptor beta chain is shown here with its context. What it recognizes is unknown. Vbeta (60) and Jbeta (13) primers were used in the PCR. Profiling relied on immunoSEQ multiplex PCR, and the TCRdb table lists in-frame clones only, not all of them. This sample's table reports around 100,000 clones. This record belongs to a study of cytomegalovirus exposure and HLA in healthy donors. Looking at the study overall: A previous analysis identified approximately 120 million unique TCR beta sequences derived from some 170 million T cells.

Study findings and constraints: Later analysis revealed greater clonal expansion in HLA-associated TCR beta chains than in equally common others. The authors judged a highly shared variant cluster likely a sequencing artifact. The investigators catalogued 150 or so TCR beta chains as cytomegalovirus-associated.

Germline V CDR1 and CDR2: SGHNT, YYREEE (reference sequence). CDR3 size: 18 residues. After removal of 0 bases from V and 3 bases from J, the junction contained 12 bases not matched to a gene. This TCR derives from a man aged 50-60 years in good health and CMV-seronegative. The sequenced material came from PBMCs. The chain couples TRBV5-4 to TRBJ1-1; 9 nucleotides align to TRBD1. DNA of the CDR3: TGTGCCAGCAGCTTGGGGGGGACAGGGAGGAATTTGGACACTGAAGCTTTCTTT. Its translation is CASSLGGTGRNLDTEAFF. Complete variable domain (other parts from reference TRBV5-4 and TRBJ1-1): ETGVTQSPTHLIKTRGQQVTLRCSSQSGHNTVSWYQQALGQGPQFIFQYYREEENGRGNFPPRFSGLQFPNYSSELNVNALELDDSALYLCASSLGGTGRNLDTEAFFGQGTRLTVV.